Each of the 24 T cell receptor beta chains below was sequenced from the same sample in a study of sequential checkpoint blockade in melanoma. Data came from immunoSEQ multiplex PCR; TCRdb stores just in-frame clones and leaves some out. Of approximately 8,400 clones in the sample, roughly 70% were seen once. The treatment denotes: randomized to nivolumab then ipilimumab (arm A) or the reverse (arm B). Specimen: CD8+ T cells sorted from blood (inferred from file names), collected from a patient given nivolumab and ipilimumab in sequence. The receptor source for this set is a human patient with melanoma. Some clones in this sample may be carry-over from other donors' samples.

V and J are TRBV28 and TRBJ2-7, with TRBD2 as a possible D gene (6 bases). This CDR3 contains 13 residues. V was pared by 6 bases and J by 7 bases, with 16 bases between. CDR1 is MDHEN and CDR2 is SYDVKM in the germline V gene. CDR3: CASSFASGEEQYF. The CDR3, as DNA: TGTGCCAGCAGCTTTGCTTCGGGAGAGGAGCAGTACTTC.

This clone showed up just a few times. J is TRBJ2-7 and V is TRBV7-8; weak D call: TRBD1 (6 bases). CDR3 length: 15 amino acids. The V gene's germline CDR1 is SGHVS and CDR2 FQNEAQ. The V gene lost 6 bases and the J gene lost 0 bases, with 15 bases spanning the gap. The CDR3 sequence is CASRPGTGSSYEQYF. CDR3 sequence (DNA): TGTGCCAGCAGACCAGGAACAGGGTCCTCCTACGAGCAGTACTTC.

This clone was seen only once. Its ends do not fully match the called genes, so a read error is possible. The chain combines TRBV7-7 with TRBJ1-1; 8 bases align to TRBD1. The CDR3 has 16 amino acids. Germline V gene lookup returns CDR1 SSHAT and CDR2 FNYEAQ (reference sequence). CDR3 in DNA: TGTGCTAGCAGCTTAAACCGACAGGGGATTGTTACTGAAGCTTTCTTT. Its translation is CASSLNRQGIVTEAFF.

This clone was observed a few times. A far larger clone is one base from this, pointing to a likely read error. The V call is TRBV28, the J call TRBJ1-1; no firm D call. Trimming took off 3 bases at V and 4 bases at J, with 15 bases between the two ends. Germline V gene data show CDR1 as MDHEN and CDR2 as SYDVKM. The CDR3 extends over 15 amino acids. The CDR3 sequence: CASSLEALAVTEAFF. The CDR3 nucleotides read TGTGCCAGCAGTTTGGAGGCCCTCGCGGTCACTGAAGCTTTCTTT. Based on the CDR3 plus reference TRBV28 and TRBJ1-1, the full variable domain is DVKVTQSSRYLVKRTGEKVFLECVQDMDHENMFWYRQDPGLGLRLIYFSYDVKMKEKGDIPEGYSVSREKKERFSLILESASTNQTSMYLCASSLEALAVTEAFFGQGTRLTVV.

The chain has TRBV6-4 and TRBJ1-3, with a tentative D call TRBD1 (5 bases). V was clipped by 0 bases and J by 1 base, with 16 bases between them. Germline CDR1 is MRHNA and CDR2 is SNTAGT. This CDR3 contains 18 residues. CDR3 DNA: TGTGCCAGCAGTGACTCGTTAAACAGGAGCACTTCTGGAAACACCATATATTTT. Its translation: CASSDSLNRSTSGNTIYF.

The chain employs TRBV5-8 and TRBJ2-7, with 7 positions matching TRBD1. The V and J ends lost 5 bases and 2 bases, in that order; junction bases with no gene match: 7. The CDR3 has 14 residues. Germline loops: CDR1 SGHTS, CDR2 YDEGEE. The CDR3 sequence: CASRPDREAYEQYF. The CDR3 nucleotides read TGTGCCAGCAGACCCGACAGGGAAGCCTACGAGCAGTACTTC.

Of note for this clone: This likely reflects a read error, since a far larger clone is one base away. The V call is TRBV28, the J call TRBJ1-3; D might be TRBD1 (5 bases). The V gene's germline CDR1 is MDHEN and CDR2 SYDVKM. The ends were cut back, 2 bases at V and 0 bases at J, with 20 bases in the middle. There are 19 residues in the CDR3. The CDR3, as DNA: TGTGCCAGCAGTTTAGAATACTTGGGCAGGGACTACTCTGGAAACACCATATATTTT. Protein sequence: CASSLEYLGRDYSGNTIYF.

The chain couples TRBV2 to TRBJ1-2, with D unclear. The germline V and J ends were trimmed by 1 base and 7 bases, with 7 bases remaining between them. Per the germline V gene, CDR1 is SNHLY and CDR2 is FYNNEI. The CDR3 spans 12 residues. The CDR3 nucleotides read TGTGCCAGCAGTGAAGTAAACAGTGGCTACACCTTC. Protein product: CASSEVNSGYTF.

The rearrangement joins TRBV5-4 to TRBJ2-2; 7 nucleotides align to TRBD2. The germline CDR1 and CDR2 sequences are SGHNT and YYREEE (reference sequence). The CDR3 is 16 residues long. The ends lost 4 bases at V and 1 base at J; junction bases unmatched: 7. The CDR3 bases are TGTGCCAGCAGCCCCTCGTGGGGGGGGAACACCGGGGAGCTGTTTTTT. As protein: CASSPSWGGNTGELFF.

This clone was detected a few times. The genes are TRBV28 and TRBJ2-7; D call uncertain. CDR3 size: 14 residues. Trimming took off 0 bases at V and 1 base at J, with 7 bases between the two ends. Germline CDR1 and CDR2: MDHEN and SYDVKM. The CDR3: CASSLWGPSYEQYF. In nucleotides, the CDR3 is TGTGCCAGCAGTTTATGGGGCCCTTCCTACGAGCAGTACTTC.

This clone was counted between two and nine times. The sample contains more than one DNA sequence encoding this CDR3. This sequence joins TRBV2 and TRBJ2-7; 11 bases are a match to TRBD2. The CDR3 contains 14 residues. Per the germline V gene, CDR1 is SNHLY and CDR2 is FYNNEI. V was pared by 4 bases and J by 2 bases, with 1 base of the junction left unmatched. The CDR3 loop is CASSVAGGTYEQYF. Written as DNA, the CDR3 is TGTGCCAGCAGTGTAGCGGGGGGGACCTACGAGCAGTACTTC.

This clone appeared a single time. V gene TRBV27 combines with J gene TRBJ2-5, with 11 nucleotides matching TRBD2. This CDR3 has 17 amino acids. V trimming: 2 bases; J trimming: 5 bases; junction bases outside the gene matches: 10. Per the germline V gene, CDR1 is MNHEY and CDR2 is SMNVEV (reference sequence). The CDR3 protein is CASSLRLAGGVGETQYF. CDR3 DNA sequence: TGTGCCAGCAGTTTACGGCTAGCGGGGGGTGTGGGGGAGACCCAGTACTTC.

The chain combines TRBV7-2 with TRBJ1-5, with D tentatively TRBD1 (6 bases). The V gene lost 5 bases and the J gene lost 3 bases, with 11 bases spanning the gap. The germline V gene has CDR1 SGHTA and CDR2 FQGNSA. This CDR3 spans 14 amino acids. Written as DNA, the CDR3 is TGTGCCAGCAGCCGACAGGCGTTCAATCAGCCCCAGCATTTT. Translation gives CASSRQAFNQPQHF.

The chain joins TRBV14 to TRBJ2-7; no definite D call. The germline V gene encodes CDR1 SGHDN and CDR2 FVKESK. The ends were cut back, 3 bases at V and 0 bases at J, with 12 bases in the middle. The CDR3 sequence is 15 residues long. The CDR3 DNA reads as TGTGCCAGCAGCCATTCCACGGGTTTCTCCTACGAGCAGTACTTC. Its translation: CASSHSTGFSYEQYF.

The J gene is TRBJ2-7, the V gene TRBV5-6, with 10 bases identical to TRBD1. The CDR3 sequence is 17 residues long. With V trimmed by 0 bases and J by 3 bases, 9 bases remained unmatched. Germline-derived CDR1 and CDR2 are SGHDT and YYEEEE. CDR3 bases: TGTGCCAGCAGCTTGGTTTTGAGGGACAGGGGATACTACGAGCAGTACTTC. Translated, it gives CASSLVLRDRGYYEQYF.

This clone was seen more than once but under ten times. The chain recombines TRBV7-3 with TRBJ1-3; the D gene is possibly TRBD1 (5 bases). CDR1 and CDR2 (germline): SGHTA, FQGTGA. Trimming removed 6 bases at V and 4 bases at J, with 16 bases between. This CDR3 contains 15 residues. Here the CDR3 DNA reads TGTGCCAGCAGTAGTATCGGGGGTATAGGAAACACCATATATTTT. As protein: CASSSIGGIGNTIYF.

The chain carries TRBV5-1 and TRBJ1-1; 7 nucleotides agree with TRBD1. The CDR3 has 12 amino acids. Germline V CDR1 and CDR2: SGHRS, YFSETQ. Trimming at V came to 0 bases and at J to 7 bases, leaving 0 bases not matched to a gene. The CDR3 DNA sequence: TGCGCCAGCAGCTTGGGACAGGGTGAAGCTTTCTTT. Translating it yields CASSLGQGEAFF.

The chain carries TRBV4-1 and TRBJ1-2; 9 bases line up with TRBD1. Germline CDR1 and CDR2: MGHRA and YSYEKL. V lost 0 bases to trimming and J lost 7 bases; unmatched junction nucleotides: 9. This CDR3 region has 16 residues. The chain's CDR3 is CASSQDPGQGPTGYTF. CDR3 nucleotide sequence: TGCGCCAGCAGCCAAGATCCGGGACAGGGCCCAACTGGCTACACCTTC.

The chain combines TRBV27 with TRBJ1-2, with D perhaps TRBD1 (6 bases). This CDR3 is built from 14 residues. CDR1 MNHEY and CDR2 SMNVEV come from the germline V gene (reference sequence). Between the trimmed V and J ends, which lost 6 bases and 4 bases, there was a span of 15 bases. This chain's CDR3 is CASRLQGGAYGYTF. The DNA for the CDR3 is TGTGCCAGCAGACTACAGGGTGGTGCCTATGGCTACACCTTC.

V and J are TRBV27 and TRBJ2-7; 7 nucleotides agree with TRBD2. Germline lookup yields CDR1 MNHEY and CDR2 SMNVEV (reference sequence). V lost 5 bases to trimming and J lost 5 bases; unmatched junction nucleotides: 0. This CDR3 region has 11 residues. Here the CDR3 reads CASSRGDEQYF. In DNA form, the CDR3 reads TGTGCCAGCAGTCGGGGGGACGAGCAGTACTTC.

The chain employs TRBV4-3 and TRBJ2-7, with TRBD1 as a possible D gene (5 bases). Germline V gene data show CDR1 as LGHNA and CDR2 as YSLEER. V lost 2 bases, J lost 5 bases, and 16 bases lay in between. The CDR3 runs to 15 residues. The CDR3, as DNA: TGCGCCAGCAGCCAAAACTCCGTGGAAGGGGACGAGCAGTACTTC. Protein product: CASSQNSVEGDEQYF.

The chain couples TRBV6-6 to TRBJ2-7, with D possibly being TRBD1 (6 bases). Between the trimmed V and J ends, which lost 4 bases and 0 bases, there was a span of 10 bases. CDR1 MNHNY and CDR2 SVGAGI come from the germline V gene (reference sequence). CDR3 length: 14 amino acids. CDR3 protein: CASSLGHRSYEQYF. The CDR3 nucleotides are TGTGCCAGCAGTTTGGGACATCGCTCCTACGAGCAGTACTTC.

The genes are TRBV14 and TRBJ1-1; 8 bases are a match to TRBD1. The CDR3 sequence is 15 residues long. J lost 3 bases, V lost 4 bases, and 7 bases had no gene match. CDR1 is SGHDN, CDR2 FVKESK, per germline. CDR3 nucleotide sequence: TGTGCCAGCAGCCCTACAGGGGGTAGGGACACTGAAGCTTTCTTT. It specifies CASSPTGGRDTEAFF.

This clone was picked up a small number of times. V gene TRBV5-1 combines with J gene TRBJ1-1; D is unclear. This CDR3 has 15 residues. Germline assignment: CDR1 SGHRS and CDR2 YFSETQ. Trimming cost V 4 bases and J 3 bases, with 16 bases left between them. The CDR3 spells CASSEGRIKYTEAFF. Written as DNA, the CDR3 is TGCGCCAGCAGCGAGGGCCGAATAAAGTACACTGAAGCTTTCTTT.